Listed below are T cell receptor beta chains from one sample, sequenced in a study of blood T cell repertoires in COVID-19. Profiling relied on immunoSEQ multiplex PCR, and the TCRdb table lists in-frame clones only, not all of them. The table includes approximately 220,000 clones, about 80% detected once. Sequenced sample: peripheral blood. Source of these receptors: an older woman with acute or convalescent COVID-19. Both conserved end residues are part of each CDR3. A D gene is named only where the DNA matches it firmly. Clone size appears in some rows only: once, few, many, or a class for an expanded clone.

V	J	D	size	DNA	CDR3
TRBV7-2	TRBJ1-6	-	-	TGTGCCAGCAGTCTAGGGGCCAGGGCGGTTTCACCCCTCCACTTT	CASSLGARAVSPLHF
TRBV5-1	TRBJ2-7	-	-	TGCGCCAGCAGCTTGGCCACAGCCTACGAGCAGTACTTC	CASSLATAYEQYF
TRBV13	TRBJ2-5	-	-	TGTGCCAGCAGCTTAGGAGGGGAAGAGACCCAGTACTTC	CASSLGGEETQYF
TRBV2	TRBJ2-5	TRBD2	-	TGTGCCAGCAGTGCTGGGGCGACTAGCGGGGAGACCCAGTACTTC	CASSAGATSGETQYF
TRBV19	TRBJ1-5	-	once	TGTGCCAGTAGTATAGAAGGTAAGGGAGGCAATCAGCCCCAGCATTTT	CASSIEGKGGNQPQHF
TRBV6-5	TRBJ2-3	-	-	TGTGCCAGCAGTCCGGGGGGCACGGATACGCAGTATTTT	CASSPGGTDTQYF
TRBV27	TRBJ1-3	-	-	TGTGCCAGCAGTAATACAGGTTTTGGAAACACCATATATTTT	CASSNTGFGNTIYF
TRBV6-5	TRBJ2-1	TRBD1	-	TGTGCCAGCGGTTTTTGGGGGACAGGGATGAATGAGCAGTTCTTC	CASGFWGTGMNEQFF
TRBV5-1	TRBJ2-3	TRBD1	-	TGCGCCAGCAGCCCGATGGACAGGGAGGTTGATACGCAGTATTTT	CASSPMDREVDTQYF
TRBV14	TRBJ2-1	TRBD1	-	TGTGCCAGCAGCCAACTGGGACAGGGGCGTTACAATGAGCAGTTCTTC	CASSQLGQGRYNEQFF
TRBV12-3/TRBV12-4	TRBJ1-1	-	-	TGTGCCAGCAGTATACTCACTGAAGCTTTCTTT	CASSILTEAFF
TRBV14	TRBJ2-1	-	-	TGTGCCAGCAGCCAAGGCTTGCGGACAAACAATGAGCAGTTCTTC	CASSQGLRTNNEQFF
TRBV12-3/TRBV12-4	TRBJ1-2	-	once	TGTGCCAGCAGCGACGCGGGGTTTTATGGCTACACCTTC	CASSDAGFYGYTF
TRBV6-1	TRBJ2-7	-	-	TGTGCCAGCAGTGAACAGGGGCAGTCCTCCGAGCAGTACTTC	CASSEQGQSSEQYF
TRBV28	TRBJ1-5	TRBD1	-	TGTGCCAGCAGTTTCAAGTACTCTCGGACAGGGCACAATCAGCCCCAGCATTTT	CASSFKYSRTGHNQPQHF